A single T cell receptor beta chain is shown here with its context. Antigen unknown. This sample was included in a study of T cell responses to AZD1222 COVID-19 vaccine. Sequencing was performed with immunoSEQ multiplex PCR; in TCRdb, only in-frame clones are kept and a portion is missing. The sample consists of roughly 190,000 clones, roughly nine tenths of them appearing once. The CDR3 covers 13 residues. Germline loops: CDR1 SGHVS, CDR2 FQNEAQ. V was pared by 1 base and J by 3 bases, with 0 bases of the junction left unmatched. Whole-study results and caveats: Of the AZD1222 recipients, only 6 or 7 were seropositive at baseline. In a largely white British group with more females than males, clonal diversity was possibly underestimated. Sampled repertoires all dated from after the peak T cell response.

The sequenced sample was peripheral blood, obtained 28 days after the second AZD1222 dose. This sequence joins TRBV7-8 and TRBJ2-7; 7 nucleotides align to TRBD1. The TCR was taken from an adult who received the AZD1222 COVID-19 vaccine. The CDR3 nucleotides read TGTGCCAGCAGCTTAGGGACAGGCTACGAGCAGTACTTC. Residues: CASSLGTGYEQYF.